The subject of this entry is one T cell receptor beta chain. Read coverage stops 3 residues before the CDR3 terminus; the germline J gene supplies the remainder. This specimen belongs to a study of T cells in women clearing cervical HPV infection. The germline V gene encodes CDR1 KGHSH and CDR2 LQKENI. The V and J ends lost 6 bases and 6 bases respectively, with 21 bases between them. This CDR3 is 15 amino acids long. Some clones are missing from TCRdb's copy, which holds only in-frame ones; the method was immunoSEQ multiplex PCR. Found here are 30,000 to 45,000 clones; the top ten clones hold less than 4%.

The sample taken for sequencing was blood buffy coat. V gene TRBV18 combines with J gene TRBJ2-7, with TRBD2 as a possible D gene (5 bases). The clonotype was recovered from a woman aged 18-70 years with a cervical HPV16 infection that either progressed to CIN3+ or cleared (not recorded which). The CDR3 is CASSLSRAGKGEQYF. CDR3 DNA, as far as it was read: TGTGCCAGCTCCCTTTCGCGGGCAGGAAAGGGCGAG.